The 18 T cell receptor beta chains below all came from one sample that was sequenced in a study of human T cells and chemical hapten exposure. TCRdb re-analysed the RACE reads in MiXCR, keeping a single row per CDR3 protein. The sample yields 150,000 to 200,000 distinct CDR3 sequences, more than 20% seen once. Time point defined: patch test 1, 2 weeks after DPC sensitization. The sample's treatment: therapeutic diphenylcyclopropenone sensitization with weekly scalp DPC. This material consisted of whole blood, taken in connection with sensitization to the hapten diphenylcyclopropenone (DPC). The receptors originated from a woman aged 50 to 60 with alopecia areata. Some clones in this sample may be carry-over from other donors' samples.

In this sample, this clonotype turned up a few times. The V call is TRBV10-3, the J call TRBJ2-7; TRBD1 agrees at 7 bases. V was clipped by 4 bases and J by 2 bases; unmatched bases: 5. This CDR3 region has 14 residues. The V gene's germline CDR1 is ENHRY and CDR2 SYGVKD. The CDR3 coding sequence is TGTGCCATCAGTGGGACAGGTGTCCCCTACGAGCAGTACTTC. This gives the protein CAISGTGVPYEQYF.

This clonotype appeared a few times. V gene TRBV9 combines with J gene TRBJ2-2, with D unclear. The germline V gene has CDR1 SGDLS and CDR2 YYNGEE. CDR3 length equals 15 residues. V dropped 2 bases and J dropped 0 bases, with 8 bases sitting between them. CDR3 residues: CASSVGRTNTGELFF. The CDR3 DNA follows: TGTGCCAGCAGCGTCGGCAGAACGAACACCGGGGAGCTGTTTTTT.

V gene TRBV19 combines with J gene TRBJ1-5; D remains ambiguous. CDR1 and CDR2 from the germline V gene are LNHDA and SQIVND (reference sequence). The V and J ends lost 3 bases and 0 bases respectively, with 6 bases between them. This CDR3 has 14 amino acids. The CDR3 here is CASSMDNSNQPQHF. CDR3 nucleotides: TGTGCCAGTAGTATGGATAATAGCAATCAGCCCCAGCATTTT.

This CDR3 reads CASSPGTGLNTEAFF. CDR3 coding DNA: TGTGCCAGCAGCCCAGGGACAGGTTTGAACACTGAAGCTTTCTTT. The chain links TRBV9 to TRBJ1-1, with 8 bases matching TRBD1. CDR1 and CDR2 from the germline V gene are SGDLS and YYNGEE. The CDR3 covers 15 residues. V lost 4 bases and J lost 0; bases outside the gene matches: 5.

The chain has TRBV28 and TRBJ2-1; 7 bases agree with TRBD1. The germline gives CDR1 MDHEN, CDR2 SYDVKM. The CDR3 loop spans 24 amino acids. V was clipped by 8 bases and J by 0 bases; unmatched bases: 34. The CDR3 is CASHPLWKWSSQQQNRGSYNEQFF. The CDR3 DNA sequence: TGTGCCAGCCACCCACTTTGGAAATGGTCGTCGCAGCAGCAGAACAGGGGCTCCTACAATGAGCAGTTCTTC.

The rearrangement links TRBV20-1 to TRBJ2-1; 10 bases are shared with TRBD2. The V gene end was trimmed by 0 bases and the J gene end by 0 bases; junction bases not matched to a gene: 8. Germline-derived CDR1 and CDR2 are DFQATT and SNEGSKA (reference sequence). The CDR3 sequence is 18 residues long. The CDR3: CSARDSGLAASSYNEQFF. In nucleotides, the CDR3 is TGCAGTGCTAGAGATTCAGGACTAGCGGCTAGCTCCTACAATGAGCAGTTCTTC.

The V gene is TRBV6-5, the J gene TRBJ1-4, with TRBD1 matching over 10 bases. The CDR3 sequence is 15 residues long. Per the germline V gene, CDR1 is MNHEY and CDR2 is SVGAGI. J was trimmed by 4 bases and V by 6 bases; bases with no gene match: 5. As DNA, the CDR3 is TGTGCCAGCAGGGGACAGGGGCTCTTTAATGAAAAACTGTTTTTT. Translating gives CASRGQGLFNEKLFF.

V gene TRBV6-5 combines with J gene TRBJ2-1, with 9 positions matching TRBD1. Per germline, CDR1 MNHEY and CDR2 SVGAGI. The CDR3 contains 12 residues. After removal of 6 bases from V and 8 bases from J, the junction contained 2 bases not matched to a gene. CDR3 protein: CASSRTGDEQFF. The CDR3, as DNA: TGTGCCAGCAGCCGGACAGGGGATGAGCAGTTCTTC.

The chain couples TRBV7-8 to TRBJ2-1; possibly TRBD1 for D (5 bases). The germline CDR1 and CDR2 sequences are SGHVS and FQNEAQ. The V end was cut by 7 bases, the J end by 6 bases, with 16 bases between. The CDR3 runs 14 residues. Here the CDR3 reads CASTKGVVGNEQFF. In DNA form, the CDR3 reads TGTGCCAGCACCAAAGGGGTTGTAGGCAATGAGCAGTTCTTC. The whole variable domain, filled in from reference TRBV7-8 and TRBJ2-1, reads GAGVSQSPRYKVAKRGQDVALRCDPISGHVSLFWYQQALGQGPEFLTYFQNEAQLDKSGLPSDRFFAERPEGSVSTLKIQRTQQEDSAVYLCASTKGVVGNEQFFGPGTRLTVL.

The chain is built from TRBV29-1 and TRBJ2-7; either TRBD1 or TRBD2 may fit D (5 bases each). The CDR3 loop spans 14 amino acids. V gave up 5 bases and J gave up 1 base, with 15 bases separating them. Germline V CDR1 and CDR2: SQVTM, ANQGSEA. CDR3 residues: CSVSGTSNSYEQYF. CDR3 nucleotide sequence: TGCAGCGTTTCCGGGACGAGCAATTCCTACGAGCAGTACTTC.

This clonotype showed up just a few times. The chain carries TRBV10-3 and TRBJ2-2, with unresolved D. CDR1 ENHRY and CDR2 SYGVKD come from the germline V gene. The CDR3 extends over 14 amino acids. Deletions cut 8 bases from V and 1 base from J, with 11 bases between. CDR3: CAISDQMNTGELFF. DNA of the CDR3: TGTGCCATCTCCGATCAAATGAACACCGGGGAGCTGTTTTTT.

This chain joins TRBV29-1 and TRBJ1-1; D is ambiguous. V lost 6 bases and J lost 1, with 9 bases in between. This CDR3 is 12 amino acids long. Germline lookup yields CDR1 SQVTM and CDR2 ANQGSEA. CDR3 residues: CSVASSNTEAFF. In nucleotides, the CDR3 is TGCAGCGTAGCCAGCTCGAACACTGAAGCTTTCTTT. Filled out from reference TRBV29-1 and TRBJ1-1, the complete variable domain reads SAVISQKPSRDICQRGTSLTIQCQVDSQVTMMFWYRQQPGQSLTLIATANQGSEATYESGFVIDKFPISRPNLTFSTLTVSNMSPEDSSIYLCSVASSNTEAFFGQGTRLTVV.

This clonotype was recorded a few times. The genes are TRBV2 and TRBJ1-1, with unresolved D. Germline assignment: CDR1 SNHLY and CDR2 FYNNEI. This CDR3 region has 12 residues. V dropped 8 bases and J dropped 7 bases, with 14 bases sitting between them. The CDR3 sequence: CASQQGGYEAFF. The DNA of the CDR3 is TGTGCCAGCCAACAAGGAGGATATGAAGCTTTCTTT.

The J gene is TRBJ1-1, the V gene TRBV7-9, with 7 bases matching TRBD1. The CDR3 sequence is 15 residues long. The germline CDR1 and CDR2 sequences are SEHNR and FQNEAQ (reference sequence). Trimming removed 1 base from V and 5 bases from J; junction bases left unmatched: 7. The chain's CDR3 is CASSLDIGGRTEAFF. The DNA of the CDR3 is TGTGCCAGCAGCTTAGATATAGGGGGCCGGACTGAAGCTTTCTTT. The full variable domain, its missing parts supplied by reference TRBV7-9 and TRBJ1-1, is DTGVSQNPRHKITKRGQNVTFRCDPISEHNRLYWYRQTLGQGPEFLTYFQNEAQLEKSRLLSDRFSAERPKGSFSTLEIQRTEQGDSAMYLCASSLDIGGRTEAFFGQGTRLTVV.

At least ten counts were recorded for this clonotype. The gene calls are TRBV5-1 and TRBJ1-1; D is ambiguous. CDR3 length equals 14 residues. The germline V gene has CDR1 SGHRS and CDR2 YFSETQ. The V end was cut by 0 bases, the J end by 1 base, with 7 bases between. CDR3 sequence (DNA): TGCGCCAGCAGCTTGGACATCGGGAACACTGAAGCTTTCTTT. Protein: CASSLDIGNTEAFF.

The gene calls are TRBV5-1 and TRBJ1-2, with D possibly being TRBD1 (5 bases). Germline CDR1 SGHRS, CDR2 YFSETQ. The CDR3 is 14 residues long. Trimming cost V 0 bases and J 3 bases, with 9 bases left between them. This CDR3 is CASSLAGGDYGYTF. The CDR3 region has the DNA TGCGCCAGCAGCTTGGCCGGGGGTGACTATGGCTACACCTTC.

This rearrangement joins TRBV11-2 to TRBJ1-4; 8 nucleotides agree with TRBD1. The germline V gene encodes CDR1 SGHAT and CDR2 FQNNGV. This CDR3 has 15 amino acids. The junction had 5 bases not matched to a gene; V was cut back by 5 bases and J by 3 bases. The CDR3 loop is CASSQTGGANEKLFF. The CDR3 region has the DNA TGTGCCAGCAGCCAAACAGGGGGTGCTAATGAAAAACTGTTTTTT.

This clonotype has a handful of counts. The CDR3 here is CAWSAQSAGEQYF. The CDR3 coding sequence is TGTGCCTGGAGTGCCCAATCGGCGGGCGAGCAGTACTTC. The chain combines TRBV30 with TRBJ2-7, with D perhaps matching TRBD2 (5 bases). CDR3 length: 13 residues. The V and J ends lost 1 base and 6 bases respectively, with 13 bases between them. The V gene's germline CDR1 is GTSNPN and CDR2 SVGIG (reference sequence).